The 9 T cell receptor beta chains below come from one sample, sequenced in a study of tumor and adjacent non-tumor tissue in lung cancer. A modified ARM-PCR protocol with three rounds of nested PCR amplified TCRbeta. TCRdb analysed the multiplex PCR reads with MiXCR anew, one entry per CDR3 protein. The sample has over 110,000 distinct CDR3 sequences, approximately 70% seen once. This sample's RNA came from whole unsorted tissue. The sequencing sample was made of lung tumor tissue. Every receptor here comes from a man aged 55 to 70 with small cell lung cancer.

This clonotype has only one observation. Germline is not matched at one junction end, which may reflect a read error. The CDR3 coding sequence is TGTGCCAGCAGTTTACCTGCCACGGGGAACACTGATGCTTTCTTT. As protein: CASSLPATGNTDAFF. This chain joins TRBV12-3 or TRBV12-4 and TRBJ1-1; D is uncertain. The CDR3 loop spans 15 amino acids.

This clonotype was picked up many times. CDR3 sequence reads: CASSLGFGGQTEAFF. The CDR3, as DNA: TGTGCCAGCAGCTTAGGGTTTGGGGGCCAAACTGAAGCTTTCTTT. The chain carries TRBV11-2 and TRBJ1-1, with D perhaps TRBD1 (6 bases). Germline lookup yields CDR1 SGHAT and CDR2 FQNNGV. Trimming left V 1 base short and J 5 bases short, with 14 bases between. The CDR3 extends over 15 amino acids.

This clonotype was recorded at least ten times. CDR3 residues: CSASWTDNQPQHF. DNA of the CDR3: TGCAGTGCTAGCTGGACAGATAATCAGCCCCAGCATTTT. The V and J genes are TRBV20-1 and TRBJ1-5; tentatively, D is TRBD1 (6 bases). The CDR3 runs to 13 residues. V was shortened by 3 bases and J by 4 bases, with 10 bases between the two germline ends. The germline gives CDR1 DFQATT, CDR2 SNEGSKA (reference sequence).

With respect to this clonotype: In this CDR3 the conserved last residue, phenylalanine or tryptophan, is missing, so a read error is likely. The CDR3 here is CSVPGQGNQETQYL. DNA of the CDR3: TGCAGCGTACCGGGACAGGGGAACCAAGAGACCCAGTACCTC. This chain links TRBV29-1 with TRBJ2-5; 10 nucleotides line up with TRBD1. Per germline, CDR1 SQVTM and CDR2 ANQGSEA. J lost 0 bases, V lost 6 bases, and 4 bases had no gene match. The CDR3 has 14 amino acids.

A few counts support this clonotype. One junction end disagrees with the germline gene, perhaps due to a read error. The CDR3 DNA reads TGTGCCACCAATGTTCCGGACACCTGGGAGCTGTTTTTT. Protein sequence: CATNVPDTWELFF. The chain recombines TRBV24-1 with TRBJ2-2; D might be TRBD1 (5 bases). Germline V gene data show CDR1 as KGHDR and CDR2 as SFDVKD. There are 13 residues in the CDR3.

This clonotype was detected ten times or more. The chain employs TRBV6-1 and TRBJ1-2; a weak D match, TRBD1 (5 bases). Germline V gene lookup returns CDR1 MNHNS and CDR2 SASEGT. The CDR3 sequence is 13 residues long. V gave up 0 bases and J gave up 6 bases, with 8 bases separating them. The CDR3 loop is CASSEALGDGYTF. For the CDR3, the DNA is TGTGCCAGCAGTGAAGCCTTAGGGGATGGCTACACCTTC.

Turning to this clonotype: It is likely a read error, because the conserved phenylalanine at the end of the CDR3 is missing. The chain recombines TRBV6-6 with TRBJ1-6; 8 bases fit TRBD1. There are 14 residues in the CDR3. Per germline, CDR1 MNHNY and CDR2 SVGAGI (reference sequence). Written as DNA, the CDR3 is TGTGCTAGCAGCCCGCGGACAGGGTATTCACCCCTCCACTAT. Amino acid sequence: CASSPRTGYSPLHY.

On this clonotype: This could be a read error, since a much larger clone is one nucleotide away. This chain joins TRBV12-3 or TRBV12-4 and TRBJ2-2; tentative D call: TRBD1 (6 bases). CDR3 length: 11 amino acids. The V and J ends lost 7 bases and 8 bases respectively, with 8 bases between them. CDR3 DNA sequence: TGTGCCAGCAATCAGGGGGGGGAGCTGTTTTTT. Its protein is CASNQGGELFF.

The sample holds a few counts of this clonotype. The chain uses TRBV5-1 and TRBJ1-6; D is undetermined. V lost 0 bases to trimming and J lost 0 bases, with 4 bases between them. This CDR3 has 15 amino acids. In germline, CDR1 is SGHRS, CDR2 YFSETQ. CDR3 nucleotides: TGCGCCAGCAGCTTGGCCAGCTCCTATAATTCACCCCTCCACTTT. Translation gives CASSLASSYNSPLHF.